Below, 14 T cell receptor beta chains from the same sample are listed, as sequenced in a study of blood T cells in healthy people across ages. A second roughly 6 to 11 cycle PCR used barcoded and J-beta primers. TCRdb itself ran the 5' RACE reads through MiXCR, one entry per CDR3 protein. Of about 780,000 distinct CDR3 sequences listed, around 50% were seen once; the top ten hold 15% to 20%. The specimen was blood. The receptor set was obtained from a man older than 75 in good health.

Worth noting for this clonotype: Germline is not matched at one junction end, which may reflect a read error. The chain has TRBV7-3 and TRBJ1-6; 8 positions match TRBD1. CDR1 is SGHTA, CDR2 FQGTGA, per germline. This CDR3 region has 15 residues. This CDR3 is CAGSPQGQANSPLHF. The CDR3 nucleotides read TGTGCCGGCAGCCCGCAGGGACAGGCCAATTCACCCCTCCACTTT.

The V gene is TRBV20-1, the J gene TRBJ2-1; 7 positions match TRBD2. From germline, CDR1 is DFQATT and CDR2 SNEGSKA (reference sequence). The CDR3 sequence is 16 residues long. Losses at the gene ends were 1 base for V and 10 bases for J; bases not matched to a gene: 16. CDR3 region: CSARALRDSSGKEQFF. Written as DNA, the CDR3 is TGCAGTGCTAGAGCACTACGGGACTCTAGCGGAAAGGAGCAGTTCTTC.

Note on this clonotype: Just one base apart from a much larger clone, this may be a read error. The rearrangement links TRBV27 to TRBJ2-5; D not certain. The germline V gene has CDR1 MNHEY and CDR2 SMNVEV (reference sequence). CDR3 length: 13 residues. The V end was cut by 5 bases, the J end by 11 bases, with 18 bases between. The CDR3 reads CASSPSPSSEQYF. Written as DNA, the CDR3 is TGTGCCAGCAGTCCATCCCCGTCTAGTGAGCAGTACTTC.

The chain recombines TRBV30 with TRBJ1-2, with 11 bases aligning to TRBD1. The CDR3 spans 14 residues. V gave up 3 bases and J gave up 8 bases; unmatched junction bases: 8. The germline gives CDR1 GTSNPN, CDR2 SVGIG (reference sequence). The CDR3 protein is CAWSVQGTGGGYTF. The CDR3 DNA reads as TGTGCCTGGAGCGTACAAGGGACAGGGGGAGGCTACACCTTC.

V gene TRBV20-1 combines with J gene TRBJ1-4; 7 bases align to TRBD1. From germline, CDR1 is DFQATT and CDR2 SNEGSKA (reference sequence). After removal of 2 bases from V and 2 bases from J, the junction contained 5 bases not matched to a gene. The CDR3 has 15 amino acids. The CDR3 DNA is TGCAGTGCTAGACCGACAGGGTTGACTAATGAAAAACTGTTTTTT. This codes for CSARPTGLTNEKLFF.

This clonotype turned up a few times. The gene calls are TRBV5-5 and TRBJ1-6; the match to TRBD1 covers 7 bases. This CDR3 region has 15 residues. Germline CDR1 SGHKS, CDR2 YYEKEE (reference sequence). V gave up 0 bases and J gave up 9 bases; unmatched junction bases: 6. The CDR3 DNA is TGTGCCAGCAGCTTGGAGGGACAGCGAAGTTCACCCCTCCACTTT. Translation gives CASSLEGQRSSPLHF.

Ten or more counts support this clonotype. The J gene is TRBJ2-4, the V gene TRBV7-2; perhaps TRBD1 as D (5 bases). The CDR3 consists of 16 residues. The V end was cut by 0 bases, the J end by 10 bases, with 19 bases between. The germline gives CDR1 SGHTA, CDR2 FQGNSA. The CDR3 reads CASSLARQGGPYIQYF. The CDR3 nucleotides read TGTGCCAGCAGCTTAGCGCGCCAGGGTGGTCCCTATATTCAGTACTTC.

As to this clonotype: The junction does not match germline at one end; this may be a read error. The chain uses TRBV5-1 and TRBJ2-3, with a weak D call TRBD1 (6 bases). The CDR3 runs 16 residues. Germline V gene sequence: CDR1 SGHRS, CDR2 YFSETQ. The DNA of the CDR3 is TGCGCCAGTAGCCTCGACGACAGGCTCAGCACAGATGCGCAGTATTTT. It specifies CASSLDDRLSTDAQYF.

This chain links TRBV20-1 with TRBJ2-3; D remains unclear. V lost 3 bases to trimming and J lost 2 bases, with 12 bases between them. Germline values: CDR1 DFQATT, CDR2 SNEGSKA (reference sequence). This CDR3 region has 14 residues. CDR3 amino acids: CSASGRWATDTQYF. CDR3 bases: TGCAGTGCTAGTGGCCGTTGGGCCACAGATACGCAGTATTTT.

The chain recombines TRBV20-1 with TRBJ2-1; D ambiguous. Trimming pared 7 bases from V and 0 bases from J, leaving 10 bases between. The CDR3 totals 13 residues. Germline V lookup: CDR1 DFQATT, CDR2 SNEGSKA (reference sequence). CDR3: CSGNSPSYNEQFF. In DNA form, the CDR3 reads TGCAGTGGAAACAGTCCCTCCTACAATGAGCAGTTCTTC.

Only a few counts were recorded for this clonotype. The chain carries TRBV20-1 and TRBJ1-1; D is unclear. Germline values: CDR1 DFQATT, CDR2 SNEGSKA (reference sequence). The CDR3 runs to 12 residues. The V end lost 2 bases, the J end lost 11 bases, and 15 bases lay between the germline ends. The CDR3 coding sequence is TGCAGTGCTAGAATCCCGACCGGATTGGCTTTCTTT. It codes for CSARIPTGLAFF.

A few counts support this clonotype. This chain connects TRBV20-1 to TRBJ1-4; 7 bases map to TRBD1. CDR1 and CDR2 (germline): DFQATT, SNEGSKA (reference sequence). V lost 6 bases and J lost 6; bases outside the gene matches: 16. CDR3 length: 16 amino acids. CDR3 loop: CSAETSQGREDEKLFF. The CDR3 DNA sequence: TGCAGTGCCGAAACTTCACAGGGGAGAGAGGATGAAAAACTGTTTTTT.

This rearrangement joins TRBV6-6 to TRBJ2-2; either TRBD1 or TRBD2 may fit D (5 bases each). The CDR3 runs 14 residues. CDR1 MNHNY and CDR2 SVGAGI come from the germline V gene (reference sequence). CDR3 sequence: CRVQRDLNTGELFF. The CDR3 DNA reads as TGTAGGGTTCAACGGGACCTGAACACCGGGGAGCTGTTTTTT.

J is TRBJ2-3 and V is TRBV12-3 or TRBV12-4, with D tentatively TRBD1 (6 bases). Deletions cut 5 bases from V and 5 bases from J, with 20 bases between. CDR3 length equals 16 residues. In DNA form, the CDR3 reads TGTGCCAGCAGTAGGGGGTTACAGCGCGAGGGAGATACGCAGTATTTT. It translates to CASSRGLQREGDTQYF.